This is a list of T cell receptor beta chains from one sample in a study of tumor-infiltrating lymphocytes in localized non-small cell lung cancer. Here immunoSEQ multiplex PCR was the method, and the copy in TCRdb shows in-frame clones only, minus some. This sample has around 16,000 clones, with roughly 43% found just once. The specimen was lung tumor tissue. The receptor set was obtained from a human donor with non-small cell lung cancer. Both conserved end residues are part of each CDR3. D genes are given only for firm matches. Expanded clones are given a class, and other clones once, few, many or no size at all.

DNA | CDR3 | V | size | J | D
TGTGCCACCGAAGGGGTCAGGAATTCACCCCTCCACTTT | CATEGVRNSPLHF | TRBV15 | few | TRBJ1-6 | NA
TGTGCCAGCACCGCAACACAGGGCGGGCAAGAGACCCAGTACTTC | CASTATQGGQETQYF | TRBV7-2 | NA | TRBJ2-5 | NA
TGCAGTTATGACAGCCACGAGCAGTACTTC | CSYDSHEQYF | TRBV20-1 | NA | TRBJ2-7 | NA
TGTGCTAGTGGTTGGGGACAGGGGGCGGAAGGTACTGAAGCTTTCTTT | CASGWGQGAEGTEAFF | TRBV12-5 | few | TRBJ1-1 | TRBD1
TGTGCCAGCAGTGAAGCGCAGGGGACAGGGGGGGAGACCCAGTACTTC | CASSEAQGTGGETQYF | TRBV6-1 | NA | TRBJ2-5 | TRBD1
TGTGCCAGCAACCGGGGGGGCCAGCCCTTGCAGTATTTT | CASNRGGQPLQYF | TRBV2 | few | TRBJ2-3 | TRBD2
TGTGCCAGCTCACTTCGACACCCCGGGGAGCTGTTTTTT | CASSLRHPGELFF | TRBV18 | NA | TRBJ2-2 | NA
TGCGCCAGCAGCTTGGACCAGGTCACAGATACGCAGTATTTT | CASSLDQVTDTQYF | TRBV5-1 | NA | TRBJ2-3 | NA
TGTGCTAGCAGCCTCCCCCGGACAGGGGCGCGCGGGGCCAACGTCCTGACTTTC | CASSLPRTGARGANVLTF | TRBV7-7 | NA | TRBJ2-6 | TRBD1
TGCGCCAGCAACCAAATCCCGGGACTAGCGGGGGCTACCTACGAGCAGTACTTC | CASNQIPGLAGATYEQYF | TRBV5-1 | NA | TRBJ2-7 | TRBD2
TGTGCCTGGAGTGTAGGTGGGGGGGAATTAGCCAAAAACATTCAGTACTTC | CAWSVGGGELAKNIQYF | TRBV30 | NA | TRBJ2-4 | TRBD2
TGTGCCAGCAGTTTGGGGACGGCAAGAGCTTTCTTT | CASSLGTARAFF | TRBV28 | few | TRBJ1-1 | NA
TGTGCCAGCAGCGTAGGTTCCCGACTTGAGAACACTGAAGCTTTCTTT | CASSVGSRLENTEAFF | TRBV9 | NA | TRBJ1-1 | NA
TGTGCCATAAGCACCGGGACTATGAGCACAGATACGCAGTATTTT | CAISTGTMSTDTQYF | TRBV10-3 | few | TRBJ2-3 | TRBD2
TGTGCCAGCTACAGGGGTCCCACCGGGGAGCTGTTTTTT | CASYRGPTGELFF | TRBV6-5 | many | TRBJ2-2 | TRBD1
TGTGCCTGGAGTCCTAGGGGACAGGGGACCTTTAACTATGGCTACACCTTC | CAWSPRGQGTFNYGYTF | TRBV30 | NA | TRBJ1-2 | TRBD1